This T cell receptor beta chain was captured in a study of Tregs in tolerant kidney transplant recipients. The germline V gene encodes CDR1 SGHDT and CDR2 YYEEEE. V gave up 0 bases and J gave up 1 base; unmatched junction bases: 8. The CDR3 covers 17 residues. Profiling relied on immunoSEQ multiplex PCR, and the TCRdb table lists in-frame clones only, not all of them. The sample contains about 18,000 clones, roughly four fifths of which appear only once. The J gene is TRBJ2-7, the V gene TRBV5-6, with TRBD1 matching 9 bases. This TCR came from a human donor in good health. Sequences were obtained from Tregs from blood. CDR3 sequence: CASSLVTGGGRSYEQYF. CDR3 sequence (DNA): TGTGCCAGCAGCTTGGTGACAGGGGGTGGACGGTCCTACGAGCAGTACTTC.